These T cell receptor beta chains were read from a single sample in a study of monozygotic twins with inflammatory bowel disease. TCRdb processed the 5' RACE reads again and assigns one entry to each CDR3 protein, with no DNA. The repertoire table contains 300,000 to 400,000 distinct CDR3 sequences. The sequenced material came from blood. The receptors were gathered from a human donor with ulcerative colitis or Crohn's disease, or a healthy co-twin of an affected twin (not recorded which). Each CDR3 is given with its conserved first and last residue. The order of the fields is CDR3 protein, V gene, J gene.

CDR3aa: CSVSPIAPGELFF
v_gene: TRBV20-1
j_gene: TRBJ2-2

CDR3aa: CSAPPDRGREQYF
v_gene: TRBV20-1
j_gene: TRBJ2-7

CDR3aa: CASSLHRLETQYF
v_gene: TRBV12-3/TRBV12-4
j_gene: TRBJ2-5

CDR3aa: CASRSPEDYGYTF
v_gene: TRBV7-9
j_gene: TRBJ1-2

CDR3aa: CAIQDSNQPQHF
v_gene: TRBV28
j_gene: TRBJ1-5

CDR3aa: CASSVIAGGSEQFF
v_gene: TRBV9
j_gene: TRBJ2-1

CDR3aa: CASSPGAGTEAFF
v_gene: TRBV19
j_gene: TRBJ1-1

CDR3aa: CASSLEWPPQYF
v_gene: TRBV7-9
j_gene: TRBJ2-3

CDR3aa: CASSLAVGTDTQYF
v_gene: TRBV7-2
j_gene: TRBJ2-3

CDR3aa: CAWSVKAGEAFF
v_gene: TRBV30
j_gene: TRBJ1-1

CDR3aa: CSARDRSVSSYEQYF
v_gene: TRBV20-1
j_gene: TRBJ2-7

CDR3aa: CASTHGAVNQPQHF
v_gene: TRBV23-1
j_gene: TRBJ1-5

CDR3aa: CSAPPEGSAYTDTQYF
v_gene: TRBV20-1
j_gene: TRBJ2-3

CDR3aa: CASSSRDTYGYTF
v_gene: TRBV27
j_gene: TRBJ1-2

CDR3aa: CASSRTAQQETQYF
v_gene: TRBV12-3/TRBV12-4
j_gene: TRBJ2-5

CDR3aa: CSVGLRGGELFF
v_gene: TRBV29-1
j_gene: TRBJ2-2

CDR3aa: CASSSSGPPYEQYF
v_gene: TRBV5-1
j_gene: TRBJ2-7

CDR3aa: CASSLSGVRNSPPHF
v_gene: TRBV28
j_gene: TRBJ1-6

CDR3aa: CASSQVAPKNEQFF
v_gene: TRBV4-1
j_gene: TRBJ2-1

CDR3aa: CASSPGLADEQYF
v_gene: TRBV4-1
j_gene: TRBJ2-7

CDR3aa: CSAASTSGSPYTQYF
v_gene: TRBV20-1
j_gene: TRBJ2-3

CDR3aa: CASSLTDRSTEAFF
v_gene: TRBV18
j_gene: TRBJ1-1

CDR3aa: CSVGGDRATGEQFF
v_gene: TRBV29-1
j_gene: TRBJ2-1

CDR3aa: CAGRFREGEETQYF
v_gene: TRBV6-1
j_gene: TRBJ2-5

CDR3aa: CASSFVLDVLDEQYF
v_gene: TRBV12-3/TRBV12-4
j_gene: TRBJ2-7

CDR3aa: CASSFLRGPKNIQYF
v_gene: TRBV7-2
j_gene: TRBJ2-4

CDR3aa: CASSYSERAEQFF
v_gene: TRBV6-6
j_gene: TRBJ2-1

CDR3aa: CASSSGGNQPQHF
v_gene: TRBV7-2
j_gene: TRBJ1-5

CDR3aa: CASSGTGLYEQYF
v_gene: TRBV18
j_gene: TRBJ2-7

CDR3aa: CSAEGTVPGQPQHF
v_gene: TRBV20-1
j_gene: TRBJ1-5

CDR3aa: CASSQGDRSAEQYF
v_gene: TRBV14
j_gene: TRBJ2-7

CDR3aa: CSVELVQEETQYF
v_gene: TRBV29-1
j_gene: TRBJ2-5

CDR3aa: CASSLGDDRGSSPLHF
v_gene: TRBV5-1
j_gene: TRBJ1-6

CDR3aa: CASSLLAGLNEQFF
v_gene: TRBV12-3/TRBV12-4
j_gene: TRBJ2-1